This TCR beta chain stems from a study of cytomegalovirus exposure and HLA in healthy donors. CDR1 is SGHDT, CDR2 YYEEEE, per germline. V lost 4 bases to trimming and J lost 0 bases, with 8 bases between them. This CDR3 is 15 amino acids long. Primers: 60 Vbeta forward and 13 Jbeta reverse. Measured with immunoSEQ multiplex PCR; TCRdb has only the in-frame clones, and not every one. The table records more than 90,000 clones, about 70% of them present only once. The chain links TRBV5-6 to TRBJ2-6; no definite D call. Sequencing used PBMCs. The clonotype was recovered from a human donor in good health. The DNA for the CDR3 is TGTGCCAGCAGCCACGTGCGCTCTGGGGCCAACGTCCTGACTTTC. The encoded protein is CASSHVRSGANVLTF.